Below are 2 T cell receptor beta chains sequenced from a single sample in a study of PD-1 blockade in classical Hodgkin lymphoma. Sequenced by immunoSEQ multiplex PCR; TCRdb stores in-frame clones only, minus some. The sample holds 35,000 to 50,000 clones, about 74% seen once. With no exception, relapse followed autologous stem cell transplantation in all patients, and brentuximab vedotin exposure varied. The specimen comprised peripheral blood mononuclear cells (PBMCs), sampled at baseline. The receptors were gathered from a human donor with classical Hodgkin lymphoma.

The rearrangement links TRBV5-1 to TRBJ2-3, with TRBD1 matching over 10 bases. The junction had 11 bases not matched to a gene; V was cut back by 0 bases and J by 4 bases. Germline loops: CDR1 SGHRS, CDR2 YFSETQ. The CDR3 sequence is 18 residues long. CDR3 sequence reads: CASSLGRAGTGAADTQYF. CDR3 in DNA: TGCGCCAGCAGCTTGGGAAGGGCGGGGACAGGGGCGGCAGATACGCAGTATTTT.

The chain uses TRBV6-5 and TRBJ2-5, with no clear D. The V gene's germline CDR1 is MNHEY and CDR2 SVGAGI. Trimming took off 0 bases at V and 5 bases at J, with 16 bases between the two ends. The CDR3 loop spans 16 amino acids. The CDR3 here is CASSYSLIASMETQYF. The CDR3 coding sequence is TGTGCCAGCAGTTACTCCCTTATAGCTTCTATGGAGACCCAGTACTTC.